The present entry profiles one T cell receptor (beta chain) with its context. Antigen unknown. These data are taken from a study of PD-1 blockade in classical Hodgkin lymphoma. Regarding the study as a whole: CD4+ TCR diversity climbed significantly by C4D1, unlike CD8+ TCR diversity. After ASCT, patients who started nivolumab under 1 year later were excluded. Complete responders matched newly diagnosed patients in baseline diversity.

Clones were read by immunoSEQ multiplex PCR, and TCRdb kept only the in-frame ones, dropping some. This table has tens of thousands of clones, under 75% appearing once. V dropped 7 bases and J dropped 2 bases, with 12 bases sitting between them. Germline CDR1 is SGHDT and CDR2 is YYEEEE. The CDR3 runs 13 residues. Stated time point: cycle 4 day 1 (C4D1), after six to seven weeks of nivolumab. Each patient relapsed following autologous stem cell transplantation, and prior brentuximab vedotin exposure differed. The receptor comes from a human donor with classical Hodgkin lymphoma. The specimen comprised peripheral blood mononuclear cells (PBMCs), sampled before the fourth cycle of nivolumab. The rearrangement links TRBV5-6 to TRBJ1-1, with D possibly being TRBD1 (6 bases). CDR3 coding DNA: TGTGCCAGCTCCGGGACAACCAACACTGAAGCTTTCTTT. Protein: CASSGTTNTEAFF.